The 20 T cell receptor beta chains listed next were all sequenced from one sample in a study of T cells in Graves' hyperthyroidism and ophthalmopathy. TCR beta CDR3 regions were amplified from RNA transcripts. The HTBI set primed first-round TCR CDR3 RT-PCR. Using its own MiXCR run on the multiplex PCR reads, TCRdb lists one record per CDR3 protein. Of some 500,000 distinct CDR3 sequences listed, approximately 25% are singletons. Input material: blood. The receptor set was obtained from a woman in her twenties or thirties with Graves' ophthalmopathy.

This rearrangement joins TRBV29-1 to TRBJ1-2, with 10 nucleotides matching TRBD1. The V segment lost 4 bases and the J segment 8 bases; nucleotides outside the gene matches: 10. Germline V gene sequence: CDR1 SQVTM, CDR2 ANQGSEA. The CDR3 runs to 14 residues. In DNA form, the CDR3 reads TGCAGCGTTGTAGACGGGACAGGGGATAAAGGCTACACCTTC. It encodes CSVVDGTGDKGYTF.

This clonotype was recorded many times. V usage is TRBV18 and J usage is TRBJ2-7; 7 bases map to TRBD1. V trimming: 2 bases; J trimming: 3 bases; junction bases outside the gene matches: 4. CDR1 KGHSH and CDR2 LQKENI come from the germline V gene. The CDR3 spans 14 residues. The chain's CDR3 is CASSPGPGGYEQYF. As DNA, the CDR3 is TGTGCCAGCTCACCAGGGCCAGGGGGCTACGAGCAGTACTTC.

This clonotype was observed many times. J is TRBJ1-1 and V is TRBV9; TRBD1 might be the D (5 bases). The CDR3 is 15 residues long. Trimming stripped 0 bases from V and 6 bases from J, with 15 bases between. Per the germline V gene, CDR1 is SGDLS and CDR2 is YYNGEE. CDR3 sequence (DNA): TGTGCCAGCAGCGTAGTTGTGGGGGGGTTCCCTGAAGCTTTCTTT. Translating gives CASSVVVGGFPEAFF.

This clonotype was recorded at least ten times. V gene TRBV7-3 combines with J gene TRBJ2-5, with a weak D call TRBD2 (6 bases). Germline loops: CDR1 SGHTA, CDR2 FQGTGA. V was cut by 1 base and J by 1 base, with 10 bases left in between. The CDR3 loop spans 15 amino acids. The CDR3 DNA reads TGTGCCAGCAGCTTAAGCGGAGGGTTCCAAGAGACCCAGTACTTC. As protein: CASSLSGGFQETQYF. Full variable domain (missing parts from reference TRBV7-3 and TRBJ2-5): GAGVSQTPSNKVTEKGKYVELRCDPISGHTALYWYRQSLGQGPEFLIYFQGTGAADDSGLPNDRFFAVRPEGSVSTLKIQRTERGDSAVYLCASSLSGGFQETQYFGPGTRLLVL.

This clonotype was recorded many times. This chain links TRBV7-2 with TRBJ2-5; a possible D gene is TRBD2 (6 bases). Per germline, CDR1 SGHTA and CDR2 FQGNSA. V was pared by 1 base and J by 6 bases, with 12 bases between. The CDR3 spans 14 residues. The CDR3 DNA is TGTGCCAGCAGCTTAGTGCGGGGAGCTAAGACCCAGTACTTC. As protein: CASSLVRGAKTQYF.

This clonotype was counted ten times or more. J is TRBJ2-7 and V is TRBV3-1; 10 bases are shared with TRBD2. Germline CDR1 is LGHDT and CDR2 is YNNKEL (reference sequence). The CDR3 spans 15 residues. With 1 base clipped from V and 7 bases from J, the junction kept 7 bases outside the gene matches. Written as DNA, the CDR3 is TGTGCCAGCAGCCAAGCGGGACTAGCGTTGGGGGAGCAGTACTTC. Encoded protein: CASSQAGLALGEQYF.

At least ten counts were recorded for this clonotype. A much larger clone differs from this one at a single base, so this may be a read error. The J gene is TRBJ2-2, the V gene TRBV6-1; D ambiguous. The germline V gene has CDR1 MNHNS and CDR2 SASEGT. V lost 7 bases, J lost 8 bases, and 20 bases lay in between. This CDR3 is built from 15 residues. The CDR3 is CASTSPRASLGELFF. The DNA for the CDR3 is TGTGCCAGCACCAGTCCCCGGGCCTCCCTAGGGGAGCTGTTTTTT.

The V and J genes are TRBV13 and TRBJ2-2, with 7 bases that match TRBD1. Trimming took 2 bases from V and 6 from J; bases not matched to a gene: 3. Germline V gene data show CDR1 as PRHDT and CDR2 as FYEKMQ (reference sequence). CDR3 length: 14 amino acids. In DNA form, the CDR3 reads TGTGCCAGCAGCTTATCCGGGACAGCCGGGGAGCTGTTTTTT. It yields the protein CASSLSGTAGELFF.

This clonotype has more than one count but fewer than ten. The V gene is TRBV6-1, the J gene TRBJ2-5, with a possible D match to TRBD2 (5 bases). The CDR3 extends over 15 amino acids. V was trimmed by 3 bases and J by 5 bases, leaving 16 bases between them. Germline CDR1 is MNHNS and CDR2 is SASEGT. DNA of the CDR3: TGTGCCAGCAGTGAGTTTAGGGAGCCATTCGAGACCCAGTACTTC. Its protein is CASSEFREPFETQYF.

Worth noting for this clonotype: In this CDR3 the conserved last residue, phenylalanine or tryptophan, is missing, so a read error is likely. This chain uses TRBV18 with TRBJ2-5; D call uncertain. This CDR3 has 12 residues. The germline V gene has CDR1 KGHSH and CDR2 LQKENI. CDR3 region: CAISPPQETQYL. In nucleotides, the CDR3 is TGTGCCATCTCACCTCCGCAAGAGACCCAGTACCTC.

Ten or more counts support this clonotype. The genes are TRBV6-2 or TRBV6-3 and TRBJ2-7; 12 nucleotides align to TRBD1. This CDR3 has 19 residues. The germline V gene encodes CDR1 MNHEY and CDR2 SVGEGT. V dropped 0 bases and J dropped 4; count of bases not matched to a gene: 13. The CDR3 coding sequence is TGTGCCAGCAGTTACTCCGGGGGACAGGGGGCGAGTATTCTGTACGAGCAGTACTTC. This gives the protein CASSYSGGQGASILYEQYF.

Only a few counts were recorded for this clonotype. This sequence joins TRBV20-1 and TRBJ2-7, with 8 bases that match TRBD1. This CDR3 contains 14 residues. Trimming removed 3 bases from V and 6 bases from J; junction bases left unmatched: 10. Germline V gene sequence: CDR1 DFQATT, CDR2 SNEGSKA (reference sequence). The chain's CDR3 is CSARRQDREVEQYF. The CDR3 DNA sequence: TGCAGTGCTAGGAGACAGGACAGGGAGGTCGAGCAGTACTTC.

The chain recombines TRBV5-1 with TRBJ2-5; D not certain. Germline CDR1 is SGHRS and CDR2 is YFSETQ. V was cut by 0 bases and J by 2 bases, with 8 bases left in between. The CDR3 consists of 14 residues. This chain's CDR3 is CASSLASRQETQYF. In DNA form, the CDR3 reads TGCGCCAGCAGCTTGGCCAGCAGACAAGAGACCCAGTACTTC. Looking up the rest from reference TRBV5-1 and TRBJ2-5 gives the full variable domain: KAGVTQTPRYLIKTRGQQVTLSCSPISGHRSVSWYQQTPGQGLQFLFEYFSETQRNKGNFPGRFSGRQFSNSRSEMNVSTLELGDSALYLCASSLASRQETQYFGPGTRLLVL.

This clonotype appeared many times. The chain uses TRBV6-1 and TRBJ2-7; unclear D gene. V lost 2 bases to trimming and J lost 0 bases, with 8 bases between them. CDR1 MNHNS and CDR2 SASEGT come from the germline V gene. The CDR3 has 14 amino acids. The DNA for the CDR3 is TGTGCCAGCAGTGAACTAGGCATCTCCTACGAGCAGTACTTC. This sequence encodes CASSELGISYEQYF.

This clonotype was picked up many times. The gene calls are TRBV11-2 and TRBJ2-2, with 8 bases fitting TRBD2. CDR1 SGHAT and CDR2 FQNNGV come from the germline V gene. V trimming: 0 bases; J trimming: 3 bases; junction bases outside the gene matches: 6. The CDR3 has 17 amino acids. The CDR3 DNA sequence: TGTGCCAGCAGCTTAGATACGGGGGGGCCATACACCGGGGAGCTGTTTTTT. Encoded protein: CASSLDTGGPYTGELFF.

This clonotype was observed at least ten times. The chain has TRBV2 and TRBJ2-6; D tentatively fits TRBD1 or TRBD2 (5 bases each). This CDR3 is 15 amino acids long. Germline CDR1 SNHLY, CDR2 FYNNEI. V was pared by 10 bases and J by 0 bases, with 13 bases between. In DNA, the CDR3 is TGTGCCATCCCGGGACCGTTCTCTGGGGCCAACGTCCTGACTTTC. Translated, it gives CAIPGPFSGANVLTF.

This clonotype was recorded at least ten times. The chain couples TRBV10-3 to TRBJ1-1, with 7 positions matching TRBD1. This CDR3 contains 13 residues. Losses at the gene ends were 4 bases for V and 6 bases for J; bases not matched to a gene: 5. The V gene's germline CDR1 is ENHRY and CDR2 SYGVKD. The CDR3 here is CAISGTGTAEAFF. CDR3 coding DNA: TGTGCCATCAGTGGGACAGGAACGGCTGAAGCTTTCTTT.

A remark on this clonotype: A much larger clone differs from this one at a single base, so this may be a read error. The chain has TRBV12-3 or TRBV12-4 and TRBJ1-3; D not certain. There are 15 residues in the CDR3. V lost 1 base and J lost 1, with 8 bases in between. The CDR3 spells CASSLDLPSGNTIYF. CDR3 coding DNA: TGTGCCAGCAGTTTAGACCTTCCTTCTGGAAACACCATATATTTT.

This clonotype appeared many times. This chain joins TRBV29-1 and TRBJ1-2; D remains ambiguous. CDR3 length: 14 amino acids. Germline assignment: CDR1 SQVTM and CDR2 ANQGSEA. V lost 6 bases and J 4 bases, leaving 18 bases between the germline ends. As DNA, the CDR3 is TGCAGCGTCCGCCGGGAGGGAGATGGCTATGGCTACACCTTC. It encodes CSVRREGDGYGYTF.

Here the CDR3 reads CAWRHSLDYGYTF. CDR3 coding DNA: TGTGCCTGGAGACACTCGCTAGACTATGGCTACACCTTC. This chain uses TRBV30 with TRBJ1-2; no clear D gene. The CDR3 length is 13 residues. Trimming took off 3 bases at V and 3 bases at J, with 11 bases between the two ends. In germline, CDR1 is GTSNPN, CDR2 SVGIG (reference sequence).